The 14 T cell receptor beta chains reported below all come from one sample, sequenced in a study of post-analysis software for immune sequencing data. The antigens these receptors bind are not known. Whole-study results and caveats: TRBV5-6, TRBV5-1 and TRBV20-1 were among five TRBV segments more frequent in patients than controls.

Unique molecular identifiers tagged the TCR beta cDNA libraries. TCRdb re-called the PCR reads with MiXCR, one entry per CDR3 protein. The data hold about 820,000 distinct CDR3 sequences, with around 50% observed a single time. The sample comprised blood. The source of these receptors is a girl under 18 with multiple sclerosis.

There are a few counts of this clonotype. The chain carries TRBV7-2 and TRBJ2-3; tentative D call: TRBD1 (6 bases). Germline V gene data show CDR1 as SGHTA and CDR2 as FQGNSA. Trimming took off 5 bases at V and 2 bases at J, with 11 bases between the two ends. This CDR3 comprises 14 residues. CDR3 in amino acids: CASSPGQITDTQYF. CDR3 in DNA: TGTGCCAGCAGCCCCGGACAGATCACAGATACGCAGTATTTT.

This rearrangement joins TRBV6-2 or TRBV6-3 to TRBJ2-6; 12 bases agree with TRBD1. The CDR3 extends over 18 amino acids. V shed 4 bases, J shed 4 bases, and the junction held 8 bases outside the gene matches. CDR1 is MNHEY, CDR2 SVGEGT, per germline. CDR3 sequence: CASSSGTGGASGANVLTF. CDR3 nucleotides: TGTGCCAGCAGTTCTGGGACAGGGGGCGCTTCCGGGGCCAACGTCCTGACTTTC.

This clonotype has just a few counts. The chain carries TRBV29-1 and TRBJ2-7; D possibly corresponds to TRBD2 (7 bases). Looked up from germline, CDR1 is SQVTM and CDR2 is ANQGSEA. CDR3 length: 13 amino acids. Between the trimmed V and J ends, which lost 2 bases and 6 bases, there was a span of 14 bases. CDR3 region: CSVESTGGIEQYF. The CDR3, as DNA: TGCAGCGTTGAATCGACGGGGGGCATCGAGCAGTACTTC.

This clonotype was detected a few times. This chain joins TRBV29-1 and TRBJ2-7; D is perhaps TRBD1 (6 bases). The V gene's germline CDR1 is SQVTM and CDR2 ANQGSEA. V gave up 4 bases and J gave up 3 bases, with 13 bases separating them. This CDR3 is built from 13 residues. DNA for the CDR3: TGCAGCGTTGTATCGGACAGATACTACGAGCAGTACTTC. Its translation is CSVVSDRYYEQYF.

The chain joins TRBV3-1 to TRBJ2-7; D might be TRBD1 (5 bases). The J call is in doubt because the DNA end fits TRBJ2-5 better. This CDR3 has 14 amino acids. Germline values: CDR1 LGHDT, CDR2 YNNKEL (reference sequence). CDR3 DNA sequence: TGTGCCAGCAGCCAAGGACAGTTTGGGGAGACCCAGTACTTC. It encodes CASSQGQFGETQYF.

This rearrangement joins TRBV20-1 to TRBJ2-1; D is perhaps TRBD2 (7 bases). The CDR3 has 17 residues. V dropped 6 bases and J dropped 0 bases, with 21 bases sitting between them. Germline CDR1 is DFQATT and CDR2 is SNEGSKA (reference sequence). CDR3 DNA sequence: TGCAGTGCCCCAGGGGAGGCTAGCGGAAGCTCCTACAATGAGCAGTTCTTC. Protein product: CSAPGEASGSSYNEQFF.

The chain employs TRBV15 and TRBJ2-7; D perhaps matches TRBD2 (5 bases). In germline, CDR1 is LNHNV, CDR2 YYDKDF (reference sequence). The CDR3 is 15 residues long. V lost 0 bases and J 0 bases, leaving 9 bases between the germline ends. The chain's CDR3 is CATSRDPGNSYEQYF. CDR3 DNA sequence: TGTGCCACCAGCAGAGACCCCGGGAACTCCTACGAGCAGTACTTC.

The chain employs TRBV5-5 and TRBJ2-5; 14 nucleotides line up with TRBD2. V lost 4 bases and J lost 5; bases outside the gene matches: 7. This CDR3 has 16 amino acids. Germline CDR1 and CDR2: SGHKS and YYEKEE (reference sequence). This chain's CDR3 is CASSRGTSGSVETQYF. The CDR3 bases are TGTGCCAGCAGCCGCGGGACTAGCGGGAGTGTGGAGACCCAGTACTTC. The full variable domain, completed using reference TRBV5-5 and TRBJ2-5, is DAGVTQSPTHLIKTRGQQVTLRCSPISGHKSVSWYQQVLGQGPQFIFQYYEKEERGRGNFPDRFSARQFPNYSSELNVNALLLGDSALYLCASSRGTSGSVETQYFGPGTRLLVL.

The chain is built from TRBV20-1 and TRBJ2-4, with 9 bases that match TRBD2. CDR1 is DFQATT and CDR2 is SNEGSKA in the germline V gene (reference sequence). V was pared by 0 bases and J by 7 bases, with 7 bases of the junction left unmatched. This CDR3 comprises 15 residues. CDR3 sequence reads: CSARDHRLAGNIQYF. In DNA, the CDR3 is TGCAGTGCTAGAGATCATAGGCTAGCGGGGAACATTCAGTACTTC.

This chain links TRBV7-7 with TRBJ2-1, with 8 bases lining up with TRBD2. CDR3 length equals 17 residues. CDR1 SSHAT and CDR2 FNYEAQ come from the germline V gene (reference sequence). The V segment lost 1 base and the J segment 4 bases; nucleotides outside the gene matches: 9. The CDR3 here is CASSLDTSGGGYNEQFF. The CDR3, as DNA: TGTGCCAGCAGCTTAGATACGAGCGGGGGTGGTTACAATGAGCAGTTCTTC.

Worth noting for this clonotype: The junction departs from the called germline gene at one end, perhaps through a read error. The V call is TRBV7-2, the J call TRBJ2-5; TRBD1 aligns across 7 bases. The V gene's germline CDR1 is SGHTA and CDR2 FQGNSA. The CDR3 has 14 residues. CDR3 DNA: TGTGCCAGCAGCTTAACGAGGGGGCAAGAGGCCCAGTACTTC. Amino acid sequence: CASSLTRGQEAQYF.

This chain links TRBV7-2 with TRBJ2-2, with TRBD2 matching over 10 bases. CDR3 length: 15 residues. The germline V gene encodes CDR1 SGHTA and CDR2 FQGNSA. The V segment lost 4 bases and the J segment 6 bases; nucleotides outside the gene matches: 5. The CDR3 nucleotides are TGTGCCAGCAGCTGGAGCGGGGGGGCGGCCGGGGAGCTGTTTTTT. It is translated as CASSWSGGAAGELFF.

This rearrangement joins TRBV14 to TRBJ2-1; possible D gene TRBD2, 6 bases. The germline CDR1 and CDR2 sequences are SGHDN and FVKESK. The CDR3 covers 15 residues. Between the trimmed V and J ends, which lost 0 bases and 7 bases, there was a span of 13 bases. The CDR3 DNA follows: TGTGCCAGCAGCCAAGAAGCGGGCATTCCTAATGAGCAGTTCTTC. This codes for CASSQEAGIPNEQFF.

The genes are TRBV25-1 and TRBJ1-2, with D maybe TRBD1 (6 bases). Germline V gene sequence: CDR1 MGHDK, CDR2 SYGVNS. The length of the CDR3 is 13 residues. The V end lost 4 bases, the J end lost 10 bases, and 16 bases lay between the germline ends. The CDR3 DNA follows: TGTGCCAGCAGTGCAGGACAGCTCCCCCTCTACACCTTC. Translated: CASSAGQLPLYTF.